This T cell receptor beta chain was identified during a study of radiation and T cells in renal cell carcinoma. Regarding time point: blood 4 weeks post-SBRT, at nephrectomy. Treatment indicated: 15 Gy SBRT to primary tumor, nephrectomy 4 weeks later. Nephrectomy followed 15 Gy stereotactic body radiation by 4 weeks. A single count supports this clone. Clones were read by immunoSEQ multiplex PCR, and TCRdb kept only the in-frame ones, dropping some. The sample lists 120,000 to 150,000 clones, approximately 86% occurring once. The V end lost 0 bases, the J end lost 2 bases, and 9 bases lay between the germline ends. This CDR3 spans 15 amino acids. Germline assignment: CDR1 SGHRS and CDR2 YFSETQ.

This specimen consisted of blood, obtained from a patient whose treatment included radiotherapy and nephrectomy. The clonotype comes from a woman between 50 and 59 years old with renal cell carcinoma. The chain has TRBV5-1 and TRBJ2-1; D is undetermined. CDR3 sequence (DNA): TGCGCCAGCAGCTTGGAGTTTTACCCCTACAATGAGCAGTTCTTC. As protein: CASSLEFYPYNEQFF.